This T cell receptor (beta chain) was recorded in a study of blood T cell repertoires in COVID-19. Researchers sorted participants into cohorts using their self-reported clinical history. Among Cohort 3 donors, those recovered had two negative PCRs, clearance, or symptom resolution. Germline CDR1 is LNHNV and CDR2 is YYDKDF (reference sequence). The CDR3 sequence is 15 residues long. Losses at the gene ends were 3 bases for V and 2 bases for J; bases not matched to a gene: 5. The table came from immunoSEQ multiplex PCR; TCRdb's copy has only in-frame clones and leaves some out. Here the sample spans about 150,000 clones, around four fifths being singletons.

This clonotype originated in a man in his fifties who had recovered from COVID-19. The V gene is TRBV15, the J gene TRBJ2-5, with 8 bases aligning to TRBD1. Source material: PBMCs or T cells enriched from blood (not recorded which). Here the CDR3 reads CATSREGQDQETQYF. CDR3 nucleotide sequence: TGTGCCACCAGCAGGGAGGGACAGGATCAAGAGACCCAGTACTTC.